The sequence of this T cell receptor (beta chain) was determined in a study of T cell repertoires in cytomegalovirus infection. Across the study: Recently identified HLA-C-restricted CMV epitopes were among the peptides used. Carrying CMV and the relevant HLA type showed in public TCR beta signatures.

TCRdb reprocessed the reads via MiXCR and lists one record per CDR3 protein. The sample has fewer than 1,000,000 distinct CDR3 sequences; approximately 31% are singletons. Findings and caveats of the study: It was HLA-C-restricted CMV-specific TCR beta clonotypes that dominated the response ex vivo. Summed public TCR beta family frequency identified CMV carriers bearing the relevant HLA.

V was shortened by 0 bases and J by 16 bases, with 10 bases between the two germline ends. Germline V gene data show CDR1 as SGHKS and CDR2 as YYEKEE (reference sequence). This CDR3 has 11 amino acids. Concerning this clonotype: Its matching antigen is unknown.

This TCR derives from a human donor in good health (CMV status not recorded). Some clones in this sample may be carry-over from other donors' samples. The rearrangement links TRBV5-5 to TRBJ1-4; the D is unclear. The specimen was cultured CD8+ T cells from PBMCs, collected from culture after CMV antigen stimulation. The CDR3 DNA reads as TGTGCCAGCAGCTTGGGCGAATATCAGTTTTTT. Its translation is CASSLGEYQFF.